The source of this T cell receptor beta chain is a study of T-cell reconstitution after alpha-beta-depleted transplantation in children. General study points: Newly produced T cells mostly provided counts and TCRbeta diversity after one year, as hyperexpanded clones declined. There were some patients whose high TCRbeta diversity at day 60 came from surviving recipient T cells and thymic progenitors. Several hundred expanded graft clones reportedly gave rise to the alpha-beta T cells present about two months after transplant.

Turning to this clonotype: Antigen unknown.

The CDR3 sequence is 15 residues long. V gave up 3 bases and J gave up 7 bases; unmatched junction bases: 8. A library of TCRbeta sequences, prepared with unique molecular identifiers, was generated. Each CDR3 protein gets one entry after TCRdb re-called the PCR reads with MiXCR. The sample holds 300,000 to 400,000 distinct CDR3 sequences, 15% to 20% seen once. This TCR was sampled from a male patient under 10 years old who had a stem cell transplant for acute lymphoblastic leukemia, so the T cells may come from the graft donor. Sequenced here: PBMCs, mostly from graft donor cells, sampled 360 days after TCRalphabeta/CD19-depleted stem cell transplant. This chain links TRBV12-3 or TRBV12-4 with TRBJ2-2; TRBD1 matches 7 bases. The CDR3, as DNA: TGTGCCAGCAGTTTCCTCGGACAGGCGGTCGGGGAGCTGTTTTTT. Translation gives CASSFLGQAVGELFF.